This TCR beta chain came from a study of response to subunit inactivated influenza vaccine. The sample holds a few counts of this clonotype. Germline CDR1 LGHDT, CDR2 YNNKEL (reference sequence). The CDR3 extends over 11 amino acids. Trimming shortened V by 0 bases and J by 9 bases, and 6 bases separated the two germline ends. TCRdb processed the RT-PCR reads anew with MiXCR; each CDR3 protein has one entry. There are 710,000 or so distinct CDR3 sequences in the sample; roughly 14% occur only once, and around a tenth lies in the top ten. This clonotype was obtained from a man aged 45-65 years who received an inactivated influenza vaccine. The sample here was PBMCs from blood, taken approximately 13 days after vaccination. This chain joins TRBV3-1 and TRBJ2-7, with D uncertain. The CDR3, as DNA: TGTGCCAGCAGCCAAGAAAGGAGGCAGTACTTC. This translates into CASSQERRQYF.